One and the same sample provided the 2 T cell receptor beta chains below, sequenced in a study of T cell responses to AZD1222 COVID-19 vaccine. The protocol was immunoSEQ multiplex PCR, while the TCRdb copy is restricted to in-frame clones and leaves out a portion. The table includes over 150,000 clones, around 92% detected once. The sample in question was peripheral blood, obtained on day 0 of AZD1222 vaccination. The source is an adult in good health.

This clone was counted a single time. The V and J genes are TRBV2 and TRBJ2-1; the D is unclear. Germline V lookup: CDR1 SNHLY, CDR2 FYNNEI. The CDR3 has 15 residues. Trimming took off 4 bases at V and 4 bases at J, with 14 bases between the two ends. The CDR3 sequence is CASSVAGPEYNEQFF. The CDR3 coding sequence is TGTGCCAGCAGTGTGGCCGGACCAGAATACAATGAGCAGTTCTTC. The entire variable domain, with the rest obtained from reference TRBV2 and TRBJ2-1, is as follows: EPEVTQTPSHQVTQMGQEVILRCVPISNHLYFYWYRQILGQKVEFLVSFYNNEISEKSEIFDDQFSVERPDGSNFTLKIRSTKLEDSAMYFCASSVAGPEYNEQFFGPGTRLTVL.

The gene calls are TRBV7-2 and TRBJ1-4; a possible D gene is TRBD1 (5 bases). CDR1 is SGHTA, CDR2 FQGNSA, per germline. The germline V and J ends were trimmed by 2 bases and 8 bases, with 18 bases remaining between them. This CDR3 is built from 16 residues. CDR3 amino acids: CASSLSLAGGREKLFF. The CDR3 DNA reads as TGTGCCAGCAGCTTATCTTTGGCGGGGGGTAGGGAAAAACTGTTTTTT. Together with reference TRBV7-2 and TRBJ1-4, the CDR3 gives the full variable domain: GAGVSQSPSNKVTEKGKDVELRCDPISGHTALYWYRQSLGQGLEFLIYFQGNSAPDKSGLPSDRFSAERTGGSVSTLTIQRTQQEDSAVYLCASSLSLAGGREKLFFGSGTQLSVL.